This T cell receptor (beta chain) stems from a study of PD-L1 blockade in urothelial cancer. Repertoires were generated with immunoSEQ multiplex PCR, while TCRdb's copy carries only in-frame clones and drops some. The repertoire has approximately 79,000 clones, 85% to 95% of them found once; the top ten carry roughly 0.9%. Regarding time point: peripheral blood 6 weeks after treatment start. Each patient's cancer was a locally advanced or metastatic urothelial carcinoma. Trimming pared 6 bases from V and 2 bases from J, leaving 13 bases between. CDR1 is MNHEY and CDR2 is SVGAGI in the germline V gene. The CDR3 sequence is 14 residues long.

The V call is TRBV6-5, the J call TRBJ1-1; D is perhaps TRBD1 (6 bases). The sample was PBMCs, taken around atezolizumab (anti-PD-L1) treatment. The TCR comes from a woman of 80 years or more with urothelial cancer. CDR3 in amino acids: CASRLATGNTEAFF. CDR3 sequence (DNA): TGTGCCAGCAGACTCGCGACAGGAAACACTGAAGCTTTCTTT.